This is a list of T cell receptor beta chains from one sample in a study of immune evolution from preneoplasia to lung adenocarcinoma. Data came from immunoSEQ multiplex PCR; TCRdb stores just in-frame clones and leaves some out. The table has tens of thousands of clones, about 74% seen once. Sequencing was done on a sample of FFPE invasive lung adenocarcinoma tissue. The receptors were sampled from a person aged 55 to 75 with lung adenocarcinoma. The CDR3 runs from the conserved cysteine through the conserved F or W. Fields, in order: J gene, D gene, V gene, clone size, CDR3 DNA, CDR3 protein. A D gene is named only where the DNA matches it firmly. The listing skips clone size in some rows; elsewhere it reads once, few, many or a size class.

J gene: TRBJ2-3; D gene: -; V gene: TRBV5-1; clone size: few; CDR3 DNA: TGCGCCAGCAGCTTGGAGGGGAATACGCAGTATTTT; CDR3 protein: CASSLEGNTQYF
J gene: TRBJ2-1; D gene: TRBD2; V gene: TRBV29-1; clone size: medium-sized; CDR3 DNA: TGCAGCGTTGAGACCAGCGGGAGTTCCTACAATGAGCAGTTCTTC; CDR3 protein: CSVETSGSSYNEQFF
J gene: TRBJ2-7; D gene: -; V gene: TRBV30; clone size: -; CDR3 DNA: TGTGCCTGGAGTGTAGGGCAGGGCGTTTACGAGCAGTACTTC; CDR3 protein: CAWSVGQGVYEQYF
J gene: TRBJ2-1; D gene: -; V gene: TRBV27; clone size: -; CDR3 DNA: TGTGCCAGCAGTTTCTACAATGAGCAGTTCTTC; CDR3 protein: CASSFYNEQFF
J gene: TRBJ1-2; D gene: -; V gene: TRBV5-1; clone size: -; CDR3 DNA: TGCGCCAGCAGATCCGACAGCAGACAGGGCTACACCTTC; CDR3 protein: CASRSDSRQGYTF
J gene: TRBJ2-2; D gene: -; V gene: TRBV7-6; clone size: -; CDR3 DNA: TGTCCCACCACTCCAACCCTTTTCTCTTGCCCGCTCTATTTCACCGGGGAGCTGTTTTTT; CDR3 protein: CPTTPTLFSCPLYFTGELFF
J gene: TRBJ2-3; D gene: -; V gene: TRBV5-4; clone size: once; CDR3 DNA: TGTGCCAGCAGCTTGAAGCAGGGGCCAGGATTCGCAGATACGCAGTATTTT; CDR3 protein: CASSLKQGPGFADTQYF
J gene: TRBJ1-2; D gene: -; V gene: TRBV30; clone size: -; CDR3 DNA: TGTGCCTGGAGTGTTAGCTTGGGGAGGTATGGCTACACCTTC; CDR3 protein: CAWSVSLGRYGYTF
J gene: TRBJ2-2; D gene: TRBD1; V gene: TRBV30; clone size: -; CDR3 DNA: TGTGCCTGGAGCCGGGGGACAGGGCTCACCGGGGAGCTGTTTTTT; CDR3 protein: CAWSRGTGLTGELFF
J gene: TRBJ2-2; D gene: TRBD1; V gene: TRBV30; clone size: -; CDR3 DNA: TGTGCCTGGAGTGTACAGGGGCGGGACACCGGGGAGCTGTTTTTT; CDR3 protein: CAWSVQGRDTGELFF
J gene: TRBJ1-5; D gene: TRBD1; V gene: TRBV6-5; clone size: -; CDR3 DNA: TGTGCCAGCAGTCCGGGACAGGGAGGCGGTCAGCCCCAGCATTTT; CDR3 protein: CASSPGQGGGQPQHF
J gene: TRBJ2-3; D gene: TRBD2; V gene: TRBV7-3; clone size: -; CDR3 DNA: TGTGCCAGCAGCTTAGGGGGACTAGCGGGTACCACAGATACGCAGTATTTT; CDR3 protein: CASSLGGLAGTTDTQYF
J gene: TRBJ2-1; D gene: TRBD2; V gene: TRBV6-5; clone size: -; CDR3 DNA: TGTGCCAGCAGACGGACTAGCTACAATGAGCAGTTCTTC; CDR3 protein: CASRRTSYNEQFF
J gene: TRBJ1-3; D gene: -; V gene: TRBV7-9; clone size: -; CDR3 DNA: TGTGCCAGCCCCGCGGGCTCTGGAAACACCATATATTTT; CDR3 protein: CASPAGSGNTIYF
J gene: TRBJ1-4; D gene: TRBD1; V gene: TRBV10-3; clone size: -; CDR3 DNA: TGTGCCATCAGCAGGGGGTCCGGTGAAAAACTGTTTTTT; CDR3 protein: CAISRGSGEKLFF
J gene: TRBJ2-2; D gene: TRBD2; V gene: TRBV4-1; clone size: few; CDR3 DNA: TGCGCCAGCAGCCAAGGTCTAGCGGGAGGTTCGAACACCGGGGAGCTGTTTTTT; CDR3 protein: CASSQGLAGGSNTGELFF
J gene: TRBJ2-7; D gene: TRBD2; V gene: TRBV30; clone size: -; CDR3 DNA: TGTGCCTGGAGTACAACTAGCGGGAGCTCCTACGAGCAGTACTTC; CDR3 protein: CAWSTTSGSSYEQYF
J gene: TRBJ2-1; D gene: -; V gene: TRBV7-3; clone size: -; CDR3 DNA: TGTGCCAGCAGCCCTTACCTATCCAATGAGCAGTTCTTC; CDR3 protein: CASSPYLSNEQFF
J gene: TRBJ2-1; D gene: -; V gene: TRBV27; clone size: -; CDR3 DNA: TGTGCCAGCAGTTTTGGTGACCCCGGACGGTACAATGAGCAGTTCTTC; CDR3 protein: CASSFGDPGRYNEQFF
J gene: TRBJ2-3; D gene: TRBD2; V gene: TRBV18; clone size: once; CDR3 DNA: TGTGCCAGCTCACCAAGCCTAGCGGGGTTTTACCCGGAAAGTAATACGCAGTATTTT; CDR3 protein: CASSPSLAGFYPESNTQYF
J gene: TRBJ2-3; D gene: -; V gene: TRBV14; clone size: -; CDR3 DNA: TGTGCCAGCAGTATCACAGAACAATCGCCGCAGTATTTT; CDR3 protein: CASSITEQSPQYF
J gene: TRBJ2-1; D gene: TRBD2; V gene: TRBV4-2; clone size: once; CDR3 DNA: TGTGCCAGCAGCTTGGAATTAGCGGGAGGGGATGAGCAGTTCTTC; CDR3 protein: CASSLELAGGDEQFF
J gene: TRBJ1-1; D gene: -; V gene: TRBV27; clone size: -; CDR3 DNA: TGTGCCAGCAGTCCCAAATACAGAGTCACTGAAGCTTTCTTT; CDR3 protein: CASSPKYRVTEAFF
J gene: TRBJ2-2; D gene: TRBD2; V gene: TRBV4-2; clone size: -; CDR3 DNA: TGTGCCAGCAGTCGAAGCGGGAGATCGAACACCGGGGAGCTGTTTTTT; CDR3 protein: CASSRSGRSNTGELFF
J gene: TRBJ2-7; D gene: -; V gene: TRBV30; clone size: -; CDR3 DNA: TGTGCCTGGAGTGAAGGCAGGTCCCCCGAGCAGTACTTC; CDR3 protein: CAWSEGRSPEQYF
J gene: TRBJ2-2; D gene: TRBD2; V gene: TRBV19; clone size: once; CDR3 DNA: TGTGCCAGTACCCCCGGGGGGACCCTCACCGGGGAGCTGTTTTTT; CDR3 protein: CASTPGGTLTGELFF
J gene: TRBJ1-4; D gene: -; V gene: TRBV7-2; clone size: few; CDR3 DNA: TGTGCCAGCAGCTTAGATTCGGACTCCCCCCGGGGGGAAAAACTGTTTTTT; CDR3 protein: CASSLDSDSPRGEKLFF
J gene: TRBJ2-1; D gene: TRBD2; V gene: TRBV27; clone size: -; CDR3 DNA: TGTGCCAGCAGTTTAGGAGCGGGAGGCTACAATGAGCAGTTCTTC; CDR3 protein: CASSLGAGGYNEQFF
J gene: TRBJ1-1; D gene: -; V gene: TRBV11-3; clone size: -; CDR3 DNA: TGTGCCAGCAGCTTAGGTGGGACCGGTGTCCCTGAAGCTTTCTTT; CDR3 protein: CASSLGGTGVPEAFF
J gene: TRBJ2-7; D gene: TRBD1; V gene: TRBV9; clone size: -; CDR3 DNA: TGTGCCAGCAGCGGACAGGGAGCGTACGAGCAGTACTTC; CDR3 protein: CASSGQGAYEQYF
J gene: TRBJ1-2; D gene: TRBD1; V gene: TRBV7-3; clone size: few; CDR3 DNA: TGTGCCAGCAGCCCGGCAGGGGGAGGCTATGGCTACACCTTC; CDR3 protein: CASSPAGGGYGYTF
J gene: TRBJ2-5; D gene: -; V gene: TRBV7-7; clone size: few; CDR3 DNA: TGTGCCAGCAGCCCCAGAGGAGAGACCCAGTACTTC; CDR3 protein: CASSPRGETQYF
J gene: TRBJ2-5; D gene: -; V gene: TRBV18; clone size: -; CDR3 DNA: TGTGCCAGCTCACCCCCGATGCAAGAGACCCAGTACTTC; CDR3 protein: CASSPPMQETQYF
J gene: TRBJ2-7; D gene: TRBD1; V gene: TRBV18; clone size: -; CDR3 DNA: TGTGCCAGCTCAGCCGGGACAGGGGGACGCGAGCAGTACTTC; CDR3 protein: CASSAGTGGREQYF
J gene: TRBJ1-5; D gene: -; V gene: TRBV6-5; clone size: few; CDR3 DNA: TGTGCCAGCAGCTACACCCACCGGGGTCAGCCCCAGCATTTT; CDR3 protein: CASSYTHRGQPQHF
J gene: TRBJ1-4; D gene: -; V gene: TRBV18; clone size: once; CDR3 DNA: TGTGCCAGCTCACGGTCACAGTTAGGTGAAAAACTGTTTTTT; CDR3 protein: CASSRSQLGEKLFF
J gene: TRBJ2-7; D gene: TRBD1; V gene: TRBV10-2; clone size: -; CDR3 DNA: TGTGCCAGCAGACACCGGGACAGTTACGAGCAGTACTTC; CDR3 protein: CASRHRDSYEQYF
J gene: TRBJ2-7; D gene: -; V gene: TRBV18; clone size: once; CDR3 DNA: TGTGCCAGCTCACCACCCAGCGGGCCCTACGAGCAGTACTTC; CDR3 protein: CASSPPSGPYEQYF
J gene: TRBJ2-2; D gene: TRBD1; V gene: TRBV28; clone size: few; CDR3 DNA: TGTGCCAGCAGCCTGGGACAGGTGAACACCGGGGAGCTGTTTTTT; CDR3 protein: CASSLGQVNTGELFF
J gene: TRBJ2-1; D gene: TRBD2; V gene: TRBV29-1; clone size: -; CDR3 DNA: TGCAGCGTTGATGGGTCGGCGGGAGCAAATGAGCAGTTCTTC; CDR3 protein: CSVDGSAGANEQFF